The clone carrying this TCR beta chain was found a few times. From the 5' RACE reads, TCRdb called clonotypes with MiXCR, one entry per CDR3 protein. This table holds more than 1.5 million distinct CDR3 sequences, about 30% found once. The record originates from a study of identical twins. The germline V gene encodes CDR1 SGHAT and CDR2 FQNNGV. Trimming shortened V by 2 bases and J by 11 bases, and 27 bases separated the two germline ends. The CDR3 runs 17 residues. The sequence was collected from a newborn girl in good health. Material: cord blood. The chain combines TRBV11-2 with TRBJ2-5; D remains ambiguous. The chain's CDR3 is CASSLMRWRTSYNEQYF. The CDR3 DNA sequence: TGTGCCAGCAGCTTAATGAGGTGGCGGACCTCCTACAATGAGCAGTACTTC.